This T cell receptor (beta chain) was identified in a study of T-cell reconstitution after alpha-beta-depleted transplantation in children. Molecular barcoding with unique molecular identifiers was used for the TCRbeta library. MiXCR was run by TCRdb on the PCR reads, yielding one entry per CDR3 protein. Here the sample spans about 540,000 distinct CDR3 sequences, 15% to 20% being singletons. The specimen comprised PBMCs from the stem cell graft donor, sampled from the stem cell graft. This TCR was recovered from a human donor who donated a stem cell graft to a child with acute lymphoblastic leukemia.

The chain's CDR3 is CASRGGVFYNEQFF. CDR3 nucleotide sequence: TGTGCCAGCAGAGGGGGCGTCTTTTACAATGAGCAGTTCTTC. V and J are TRBV6-1 and TRBJ2-1; 7 bases agree with TRBD1. The V gene end was trimmed by 6 bases and the J gene end by 4 bases; junction bases not matched to a gene: 6. This CDR3 has 14 residues. Germline-derived CDR1 and CDR2 are MNHNS and SASEGT.